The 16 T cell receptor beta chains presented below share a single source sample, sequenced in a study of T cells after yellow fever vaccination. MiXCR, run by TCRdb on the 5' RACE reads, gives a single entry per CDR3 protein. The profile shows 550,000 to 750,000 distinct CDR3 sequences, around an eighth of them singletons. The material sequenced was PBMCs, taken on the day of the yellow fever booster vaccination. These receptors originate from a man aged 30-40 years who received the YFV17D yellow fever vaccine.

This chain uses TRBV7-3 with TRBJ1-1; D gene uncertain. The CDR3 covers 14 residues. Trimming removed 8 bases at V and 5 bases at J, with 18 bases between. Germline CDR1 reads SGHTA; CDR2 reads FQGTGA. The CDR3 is CASASGGPGTEAFF. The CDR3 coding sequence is TGTGCCAGCGCTTCAGGCGGCCCGGGGACTGAAGCTTTCTTT.

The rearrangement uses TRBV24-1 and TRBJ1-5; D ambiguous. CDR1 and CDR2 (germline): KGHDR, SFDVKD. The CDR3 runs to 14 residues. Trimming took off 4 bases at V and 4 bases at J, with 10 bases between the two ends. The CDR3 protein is CATSEGLLNQPQHF. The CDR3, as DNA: TGTGCCACCAGTGAAGGTCTTCTTAATCAGCCCCAGCATTTT.

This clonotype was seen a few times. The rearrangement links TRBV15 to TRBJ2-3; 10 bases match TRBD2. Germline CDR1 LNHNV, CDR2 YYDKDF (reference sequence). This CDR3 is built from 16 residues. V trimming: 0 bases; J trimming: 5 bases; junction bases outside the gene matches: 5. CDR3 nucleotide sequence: TGTGCCACCAGCAGAGATCCAGCGGGAGGGATAGATACGCAGTATTTT. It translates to CATSRDPAGGIDTQYF. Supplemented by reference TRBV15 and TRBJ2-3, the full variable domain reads DAMVIQNPRYQVTQFGKPVTLSCSQTLNHNVMYWYQQKSSQAPKLLFHYYDKDFNNEADTPDNFQSRRPNTSFCFLDIRSPGLGDTAMYLCATSRDPAGGIDTQYFGPGTRLTVL.

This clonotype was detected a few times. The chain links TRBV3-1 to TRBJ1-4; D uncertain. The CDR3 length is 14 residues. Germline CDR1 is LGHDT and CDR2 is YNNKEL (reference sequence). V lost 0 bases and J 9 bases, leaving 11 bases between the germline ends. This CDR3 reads CASSQETKKKKLFF. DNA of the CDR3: TGTGCCAGCAGCCAAGAGACCAAGAAGAAAAAACTGTTTTTT.

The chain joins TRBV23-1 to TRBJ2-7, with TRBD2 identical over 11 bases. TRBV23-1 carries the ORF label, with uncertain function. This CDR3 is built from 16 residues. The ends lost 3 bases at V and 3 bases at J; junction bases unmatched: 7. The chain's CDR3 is CASSHSGLAEDYEQYF. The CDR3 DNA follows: TGCGCCAGCAGTCACTCGGGACTAGCGGAAGACTACGAGCAGTACTTC.

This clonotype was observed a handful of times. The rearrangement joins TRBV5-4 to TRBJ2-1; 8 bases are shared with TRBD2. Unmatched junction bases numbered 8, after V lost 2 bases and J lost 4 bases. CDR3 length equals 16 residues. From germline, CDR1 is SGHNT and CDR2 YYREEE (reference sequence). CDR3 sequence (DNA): TGTGCCAGCAGCTTTGGTCCAGCGGGGGATTACAATGAGCAGTTCTTC. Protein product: CASSFGPAGDYNEQFF.

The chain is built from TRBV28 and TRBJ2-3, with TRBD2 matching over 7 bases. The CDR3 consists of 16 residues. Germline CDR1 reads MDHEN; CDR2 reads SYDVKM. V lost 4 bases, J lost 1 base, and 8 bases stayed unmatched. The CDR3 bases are TGTGCCAGCAGTTCCAACCGACTAGCCCGCACAGATACGCAGTATTTT. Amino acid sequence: CASSSNRLARTDTQYF.

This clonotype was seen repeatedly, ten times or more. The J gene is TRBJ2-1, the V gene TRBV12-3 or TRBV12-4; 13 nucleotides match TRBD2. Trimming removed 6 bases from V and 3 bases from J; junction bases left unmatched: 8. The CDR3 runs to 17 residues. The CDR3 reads CASSPGGTSGIYNEQFF. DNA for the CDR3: TGTGCCAGCAGCCCTGGAGGGACTAGCGGGATCTACAATGAGCAGTTCTTC.

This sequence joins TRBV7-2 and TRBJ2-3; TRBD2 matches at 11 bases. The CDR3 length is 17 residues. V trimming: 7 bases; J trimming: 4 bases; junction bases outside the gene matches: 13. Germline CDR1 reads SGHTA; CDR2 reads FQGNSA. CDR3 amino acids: CASKLSMLAGGSDTQYF. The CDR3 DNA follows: TGTGCCAGCAAGCTTAGTATGTTAGCGGGAGGGTCAGATACGCAGTATTTT.

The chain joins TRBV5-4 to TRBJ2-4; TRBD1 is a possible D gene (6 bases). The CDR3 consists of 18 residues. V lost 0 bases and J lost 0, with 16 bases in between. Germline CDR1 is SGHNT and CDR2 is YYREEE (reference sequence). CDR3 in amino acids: CASSLDRESMAAKNIQYF. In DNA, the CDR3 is TGTGCCAGCAGCTTGGACAGGGAAAGTATGGCAGCCAAAAACATTCAGTACTTC.

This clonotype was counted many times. The CDR3 is CASSYPGGAYEQYF. The CDR3 DNA is TGTGCCAGCAGTTACCCTGGAGGGGCTTACGAGCAGTACTTC. The V and J genes are TRBV28 and TRBJ2-7, with D perhaps TRBD2 (6 bases). This CDR3 has 14 residues. The germline V and J ends were trimmed by 4 bases and 4 bases, with 14 bases remaining between them. Germline V gene lookup returns CDR1 MDHEN and CDR2 SYDVKM.

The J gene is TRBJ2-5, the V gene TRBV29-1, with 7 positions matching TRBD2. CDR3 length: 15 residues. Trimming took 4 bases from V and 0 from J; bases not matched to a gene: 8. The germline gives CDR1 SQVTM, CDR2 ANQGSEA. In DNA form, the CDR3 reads TGCAGCGTTGGGACTAGAAGAGGGTACCAAGAGACCCAGTACTTC. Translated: CSVGTRRGYQETQYF.

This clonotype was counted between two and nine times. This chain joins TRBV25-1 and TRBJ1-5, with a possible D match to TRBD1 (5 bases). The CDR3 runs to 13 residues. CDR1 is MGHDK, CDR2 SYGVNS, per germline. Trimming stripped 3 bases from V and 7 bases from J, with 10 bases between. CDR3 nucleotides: TGTGCCAGCAGTGAGCAGGGCGGGCAGCCCCAGCATTTT. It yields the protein CASSEQGGQPQHF. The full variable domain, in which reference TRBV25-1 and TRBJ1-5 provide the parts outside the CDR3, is EADIYQTPRYLVIGTGKKITLECSQTMGHDKMYWYQQDPGMELHLIHYSYGVNSTEKGDLSSESTVSRIRTEHFPLTLESARPSHTSQYLCASSEQGGQPQHFGDGTRLSIL.

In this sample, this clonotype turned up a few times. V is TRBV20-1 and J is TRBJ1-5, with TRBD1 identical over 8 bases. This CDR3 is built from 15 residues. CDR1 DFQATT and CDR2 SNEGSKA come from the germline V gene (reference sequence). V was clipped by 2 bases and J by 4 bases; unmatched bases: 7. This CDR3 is CSARRGGQGNQPQHF. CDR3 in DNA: TGCAGTGCTAGACGGGGAGGACAGGGAAATCAGCCCCAGCATTTT.

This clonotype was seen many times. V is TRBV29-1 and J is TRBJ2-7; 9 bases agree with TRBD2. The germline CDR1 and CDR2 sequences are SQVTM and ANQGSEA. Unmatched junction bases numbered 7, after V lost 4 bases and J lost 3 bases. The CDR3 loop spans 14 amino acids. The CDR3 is CSVGPSGVDYEQYF. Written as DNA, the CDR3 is TGCAGCGTTGGGCCTAGCGGGGTCGACTACGAGCAGTACTTC.

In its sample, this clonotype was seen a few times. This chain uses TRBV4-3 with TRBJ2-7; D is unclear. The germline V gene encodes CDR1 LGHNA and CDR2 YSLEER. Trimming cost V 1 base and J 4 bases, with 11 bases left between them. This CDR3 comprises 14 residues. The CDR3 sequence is CASSQGHTHYEQYF. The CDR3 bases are TGCGCCAGCAGCCAAGGGCACACTCATTACGAGCAGTACTTC.